The 13 T cell receptor beta chains in this list originate from one sample, sequenced in a study of T cells in Graves' hyperthyroidism and ophthalmopathy. Amplification targeted TCR beta CDR3 regions from RNA transcripts. The TCR CDR3 first-round RT-PCR relied on the HTBI primer set. Using its own MiXCR run on the multiplex PCR reads, TCRdb lists one record per CDR3 protein. The table records over 400,000 distinct CDR3 sequences, less than 25% of them present only once. The material sequenced was blood. The source of these receptors is a woman aged 70-85 years with Graves' ophthalmopathy.

The sample holds a few counts of this clonotype. The rearrangement links TRBV5-1 to TRBJ2-7, with TRBD2 identical over 7 bases. From germline, CDR1 is SGHRS and CDR2 YFSETQ. The ends lost 2 bases at V and 4 bases at J; junction bases unmatched: 9. There are 15 residues in the CDR3. The CDR3 DNA is TGCGCCAGCAGCTTCGGGAGCGGGATCGATTACGAGCAGTACTTC. Translating it yields CASSFGSGIDYEQYF.

Only a few counts were recorded for this clonotype. The V gene is TRBV20-1, the J gene TRBJ2-4, with 9 bases matching TRBD2. V dropped 4 bases and J dropped 0; count of bases not matched to a gene: 10. Germline V gene sequence: CDR1 DFQATT, CDR2 SNEGSKA (reference sequence). This CDR3 contains 17 residues. In DNA form, the CDR3 reads TGCAGTGCTATAACGGGCGTAGCGGGAGTAGCCAAAAACATTCAGTACTTC. It specifies CSAITGVAGVAKNIQYF.

The table lists this clonotype with a few counts. V and J are TRBV7-6 and TRBJ2-3; 13 bases are a match to TRBD2. Germline loops: CDR1 SGHVS, CDR2 FNYEAQ. CDR3 size: 19 residues. V lost 5 bases and J lost 2; bases outside the gene matches: 13. The CDR3 DNA follows: TGTGCCAGCAGCCCTGGACTAGCGGGAGACCTCCATTACACAGATACGCAGTATTTT. It encodes CASSPGLAGDLHYTDTQYF. The complete variable domain, with remaining parts taken from reference TRBV7-6 and TRBJ2-3, reads GAGVSQSPRYKVTKRGQDVALRCDPISGHVSLYWYRQALGQGPEFLTYFNYEAQQDKSGLPNDRFSAERPEGSISTLTIQRTEQRDSAMYRCASSPGLAGDLHYTDTQYFGPGTRLTVL.

J is TRBJ1-2 and V is TRBV18, with 8 bases matching TRBD1. The length of the CDR3 is 15 residues. V dropped 3 bases and J dropped 2; count of bases not matched to a gene: 5. Germline CDR1 KGHSH, CDR2 LQKENI. DNA for the CDR3: TGTGCCAGCTCACCGGGGACAGGCAAGAACTATGGCTACACCTTC. Protein: CASSPGTGKNYGYTF.

The J gene is TRBJ1-6, the V gene TRBV7-6, with a tentative D call TRBD1 (6 bases). This CDR3 has 14 amino acids. Germline V gives CDR1 SGHVS, CDR2 FNYEAQ. Trimming took 5 bases from V and 5 from J, leaving 10 bases between them. The CDR3 spells CASSPTGNNSPLHF. In DNA form, the CDR3 reads TGTGCCAGCAGCCCAACAGGGAATAATTCACCCCTCCACTTT. Filled out from reference TRBV7-6 and TRBJ1-6, the complete variable domain reads GAGVSQSPRYKVTKRGQDVALRCDPISGHVSLYWYRQALGQGPEFLTYFNYEAQQDKSGLPNDRFSAERPEGSISTLTIQRTEQRDSAMYRCASSPTGNNSPLHFGNGTRLTVT.

Only a few counts were recorded for this clonotype. The chain employs TRBV27 and TRBJ2-6; D is unclear. The CDR3 is made up of 13 amino acids. Per the germline V gene, CDR1 is MNHEY and CDR2 is SMNVEV (reference sequence). V was trimmed by 4 bases and J by 4 bases, leaving 5 bases between them. The CDR3 loop is CASSSLGANVLTF. The CDR3 DNA follows: TGTGCCAGCAGTTCCCTCGGGGCCAACGTCCTGACTTTC. Using reference TRBV27 and TRBJ2-6 for the parts outside the CDR3, the full variable domain is EAQVTQNPRYLITVTGKKLTVTCSQNMNHEYMSWYRQDPGLGLRQIYYSMNVEVTDKGDVPEGYKVSRKEKRNFPLILESPSPNQTSLYFCASSSLGANVLTFGAGSRLTVL.

V usage is TRBV6-2 or TRBV6-3 and J usage is TRBJ2-1; 13 bases line up with TRBD2. The CDR3 is 18 residues long. In germline, CDR1 is MNHEY, CDR2 SVGEGT. J was trimmed by 2 bases and V by 5 bases; bases with no gene match: 9. CDR3 DNA: TGTGCCAGCAGTCCCCGGACTAGCGGGAGACGGACCTACAATGAGCAGTTCTTC. Protein: CASSPRTSGRRTYNEQFF.

This clonotype was found many times. The CDR3 region has the DNA TGCAGCGTGGCGACAGGAGAAAAGACCCAGTACTTC. Translating it yields CSVATGEKTQYF. The gene calls are TRBV29-1 and TRBJ2-5; D might be TRBD1 (6 bases). Trimming left V 6 bases short and J 6 bases short, with 14 bases between. The length of the CDR3 is 12 residues. Germline CDR1 reads SQVTM; CDR2 reads ANQGSEA.

This clonotype has a handful of counts. The chain uses TRBV4-3 and TRBJ1-3; no clear D gene. Trimming stripped 4 bases from V and 2 bases from J, with 15 bases between. This CDR3 has 16 amino acids. Germline assignment: CDR1 LGHNA and CDR2 YSLEER. The CDR3 DNA reads as TGCGCCAGCAGCCTGACCCCAGATCTCCCTGGAAACACCATATATTTT. It codes for CASSLTPDLPGNTIYF.

This clonotype was observed a handful of times. The chain recombines TRBV15 with TRBJ1-1, with 7 bases fitting TRBD1. Germline V gene data show CDR1 as LNHNV and CDR2 as YYDKDF (reference sequence). This CDR3 spans 14 amino acids. Unmatched junction bases numbered 11, after V lost 7 bases and J lost 6 bases. This CDR3 is CATNSRDRVPEAFF. The CDR3, as DNA: TGTGCCACCAATTCACGCGACAGGGTCCCTGAAGCTTTCTTT. Full variable domain (rest looked up from reference TRBV15 and TRBJ1-1): DAMVIQNPRYQVTQFGKPVTLSCSQTLNHNVMYWYQQKSSQAPKLLFHYYDKDFNNEADTPDNFQSRRPNTSFCFLDIRSPGLGDTAMYLCATNSRDRVPEAFFGQGTRLTVV.

The V call is TRBV14, the J call TRBJ2-1, with no clear D. Germline V gene sequence: CDR1 SGHDN, CDR2 FVKESK. This CDR3 region has 16 residues. The germline V and J ends were trimmed by 1 base and 5 bases, with 15 bases remaining between them. In DNA, the CDR3 is TGTGCCAGCAGCCAAGCGTATCTATTATCTAACAATGAGCAGTTCTTC. It codes for CASSQAYLLSNNEQFF.

This clonotype was found many times. The CDR3, as DNA: TGTGCCAGTAGGCAGGCAGGAGAGACCCAGTACTTC. This gives the protein CASRQAGETQYF. This rearrangement joins TRBV19 to TRBJ2-5; D unresolved. Trimming took 6 bases from V and 4 from J, leaving 9 bases between them. The CDR3 consists of 12 residues. Looked up from germline, CDR1 is LNHDA and CDR2 is SQIVND (reference sequence).

This clonotype has only a few counts. V gene TRBV5-1 combines with J gene TRBJ1-1, with D perhaps matching TRBD1 (6 bases). Trimming pared 5 bases from V and 4 bases from J, leaving 18 bases between. In germline, CDR1 is SGHRS, CDR2 YFSETQ. The CDR3 has 15 amino acids. CDR3 protein: CASSSGHLGSTEAFF. The DNA of the CDR3 is TGCGCCAGCAGTTCGGGACACCTTGGGAGCACTGAAGCTTTCTTT. Based on the CDR3 plus reference TRBV5-1 and TRBJ1-1, the full variable domain is KAGVTQTPRYLIKTRGQQVTLSCSPISGHRSVSWYQQTPGQGLQFLFEYFSETQRNKGNFPGRFSGRQFSNSRSEMNVSTLELGDSALYLCASSSGHLGSTEAFFGQGTRLTVV.